A selection of T cell receptor beta chains follows, all from one sample in a study of regulatory T cells in long-lasting Graves disease. A single record per CDR3 protein comes from TCRdb applying MiXCR to the multiplex PCR reads. There are 410,000 or so distinct CDR3 sequences in the sample; approximately 15% occur only once, and over 15% lies in the top ten. In addition, the sample was reused for a study of T cells in Graves' hyperthyroidism and ophthalmopathy.

Sequenced material: peripheral blood mononuclear cells (PBMCs), taken at new diagnosis, from a patient treated with antithyroid drugs. These receptors all stem from a young woman with Graves disease. CDR3s leave out the opening cysteine and the closing phenylalanine or tryptophan. D genes are given only for firm matches.

V gene	CDR3 length	J gene	D gene	CDR3 protein
TRBV20-1	10	TRBJ2-2	.	SAREYTRELF
TRBV7-3	13	TRBJ1-4	.	ASSLGLSTNEKLF
TRBV7-9	11	TRBJ1-2	TRBD1	ASSLEDRGGYT
TRBV29-1	11	TRBJ1-1	.	SVRQDLNTEAF
TRBV12-3/TRBV12-4	14	TRBJ1-3	TRBD1	ASSLNEPGQGNTIY
TRBV20-1	12	TRBJ2-5	TRBD2	SARLGLAGETQC
TRBV13	12	TRBJ2-7	.	ASSGGLLSYEQY
TRBV20-1	9	TRBJ1-2	.	SATLGRGWI
TRBV11-3	10	TRBJ2-1	.	ASSSDGVEQF
TRBV12-3/TRBV12-4	11	TRBJ2-1	TRBD2	ASSLFGGGEQF
TRBV6-1	16	TRBJ2-5	TRBD2	ASSGWASGRVGWETQY
TRBV11-2	13	TRBJ1-5	TRBD1	ASSSRTGPNQPQH
TRBV12-3/TRBV12-4	12	TRBJ2-1	.	ASFTGNSYNEQF
TRBV6-1	11	TRBJ1-1	.	ASASPGGTEAF
TRBV6-1	11	TRBJ1-2	.	ASTNVRESGYT
TRBV7-6	14	TRBJ1-1	TRBD1	ASSLEARQGNTEAF
TRBV24-1	13	TRBJ2-3	TRBD1	ATSTTGGLTDTQY
TRBV29-1	12	TRBJ1-1	.	SVGSGQTNTEAF
TRBV2	12	TRBJ1-5	TRBD1	ASKFRDSNQPQH
TRBV6-4	14	TRBJ2-2	TRBD2	ASSTSGRGNTGELF
TRBV12-3/TRBV12-4	14	TRBJ1-1	.	ASSLSGSVPNTEAF
TRBV7-9	12	TRBJ1-5	.	AGSLNGFGQPQH
TRBV14	12	TRBJ2-3	TRBD2	ASSQDREGDTQY
TRBV3-1	14	TRBJ2-3	.	ASSQESSGDSDTQY
TRBV7-9	12	TRBJ2-5	.	ASSLVQPQETQY
TRBV10-3	12	TRBJ1-1	TRBD1	AIESGQGTTEAF
TRBV25-1	12	TRBJ2-5	.	ASSDDRLSETQY
TRBV10-2	12	TRBJ2-7	TRBD1	ASRPIGTVGEQY
TRBV12-3/TRBV12-4	12	TRBJ2-3	.	ASSLQAPTDTQY
TRBV3-1	11	TRBJ2-2	.	ASSYKVTGELF
TRBV2	13	TRBJ2-2	TRBD2	ASIFAGASGGELF
TRBV30	12	TRBJ1-1	.	AWVGHRETDEAF
TRBV6-1	12	TRBJ1-5	.	ASSEKFGIQPQH
TRBV5-6	12	TRBJ2-5	TRBD1	ASSRDRGRGTQY
TRBV29-1	12	TRBJ1-4	.	SGLSSATNEKLF
TRBV19	14	TRBJ2-1	TRBD1	ASSRPLRTGANEQF
TRBV28	14	TRBJ2-3	TRBD2	ASSQGLAGVWDTQY
TRBV20-1	13	TRBJ2-1	TRBD2	SAPRGGTSRYEQF
TRBV3-1	14	TRBJ2-1	TRBD2	ASSTSGRVSYNEQF
TRBV20-1	15	TRBJ2-1	TRBD2	SGVETSGRTGYNEQF
TRBV7-8	19	TRBJ2-1	.	ASSSDPGEVGGGGSYNEQF
TRBV10-3	12	TRBJ2-7	TRBD2	AISERREGYEQY
TRBV2	14	TRBJ1-4	.	ASSGPPDRPNEKLF
TRBV18	12	TRBJ2-7	.	ASKRTADSYEQY
TRBV4-1	13	TRBJ1-5	.	ASSQERARNQPQH
TRBV6-2/TRBV6-3	10	TRBJ1-1	.	ASRTGSTEAF
TRBV11-2	10	TRBJ1-1	.	ASSPSFGEAF
TRBV5-1	14	TRBJ1-2	TRBD1	ASSLDYRGPNYGYT
TRBV20-1	12	TRBJ2-5	.	SAIKAGGLETQY
TRBV6-5	12	TRBJ2-1	.	ASSYSISADEQF
TRBV20-1	14	TRBJ2-1	TRBD2	SARGTASGSYNEQF
TRBV20-1	12	TRBJ2-1	.	SASRGSSYNEQF
TRBV4-1	13	TRBJ2-5	TRBD2	ASSQISGGQETQY
TRBV20-1	11	TRBJ1-2	.	SASLGAAYGYT
TRBV27	16	TRBJ1-4	TRBD1	ASSSLGQGARWDEKLF